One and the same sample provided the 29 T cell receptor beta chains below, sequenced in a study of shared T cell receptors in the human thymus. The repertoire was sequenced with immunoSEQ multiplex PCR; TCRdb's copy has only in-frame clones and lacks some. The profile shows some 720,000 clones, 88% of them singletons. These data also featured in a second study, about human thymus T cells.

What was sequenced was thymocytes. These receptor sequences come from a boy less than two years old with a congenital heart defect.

The CDR3 sequence: CASSLGRTGQCNGYTF. CDR3 in DNA: TGCGCCAGCAGTCTCGGCCGGACAGGGCAGTGTAATGGCTACACCTTC. This rearrangement joins TRBV23-1 to TRBJ1-2, with TRBD1 matching 8 bases. TRBV23-1 qualifies as an ORF whose function is uncertain. The CDR3 length is 16 residues. After removal of 4 bases from V and 6 bases from J, the junction contained 13 bases not matched to a gene.

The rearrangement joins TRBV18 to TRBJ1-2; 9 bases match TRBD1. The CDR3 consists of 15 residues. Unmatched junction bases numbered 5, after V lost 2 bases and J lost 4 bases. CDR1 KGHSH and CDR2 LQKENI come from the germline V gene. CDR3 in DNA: TGTGCCAGCTCACCAGCACAGGGGGCTGTCTATGGCTACACCTTC. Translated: CASSPAQGAVYGYTF.

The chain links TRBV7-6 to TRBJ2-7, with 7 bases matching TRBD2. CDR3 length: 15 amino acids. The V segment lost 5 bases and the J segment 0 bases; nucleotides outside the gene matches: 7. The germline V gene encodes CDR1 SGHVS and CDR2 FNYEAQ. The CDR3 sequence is CASSGRAGSSYEQYF. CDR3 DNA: TGTGCCAGCAGCGGGAGGGCGGGCAGCTCCTACGAGCAGTACTTC.

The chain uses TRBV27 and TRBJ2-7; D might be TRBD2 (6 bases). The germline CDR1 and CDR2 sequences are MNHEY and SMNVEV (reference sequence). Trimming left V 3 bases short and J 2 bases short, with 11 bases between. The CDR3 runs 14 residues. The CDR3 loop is CASSLRGYTYEQYF. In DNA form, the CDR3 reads TGTGCCAGCAGTTTGCGGGGTTACACCTACGAGCAGTACTTC.

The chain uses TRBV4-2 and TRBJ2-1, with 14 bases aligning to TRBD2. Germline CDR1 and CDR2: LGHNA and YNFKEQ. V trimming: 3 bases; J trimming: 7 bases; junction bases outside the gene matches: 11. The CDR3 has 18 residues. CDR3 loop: CASSHLPGLAGEGNEQFF. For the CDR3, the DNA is TGTGCCAGCAGCCACCTCCCGGGACTAGCGGGAGAGGGTAATGAGCAGTTCTTC.

The CDR3 DNA reads as TGTGCCAGCAGTTTATACCGGACAGCCGGGACTGAAAAACTGTTTTTT. The encoded protein is CASSLYRTAGTEKLFF. This sequence joins TRBV28 and TRBJ1-4; tentative D call: TRBD1 (6 bases). Trimming took 1 base from V and 7 from J, leaving 16 bases between them. The CDR3 totals 16 residues. The germline V gene encodes CDR1 MDHEN and CDR2 SYDVKM.

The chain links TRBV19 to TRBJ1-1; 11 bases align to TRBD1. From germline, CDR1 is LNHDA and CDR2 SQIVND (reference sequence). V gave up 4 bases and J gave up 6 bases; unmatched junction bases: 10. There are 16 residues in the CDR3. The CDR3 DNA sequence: TGTGCCAGTAGTAACCGGGACAGGGGGTATTCCGCTGAAGCTTTCTTT. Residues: CASSNRDRGYSAEAFF.

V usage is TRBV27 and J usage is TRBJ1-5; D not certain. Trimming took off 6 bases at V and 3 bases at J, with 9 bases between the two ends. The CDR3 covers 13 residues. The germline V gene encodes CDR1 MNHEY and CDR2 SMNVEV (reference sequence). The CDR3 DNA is TGTGCCAGCAGAAAGGAGCTCAATCAGCCCCAGCATTTT. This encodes CASRKELNQPQHF.

The CDR3: CASSFHPVRGPSVNEKLFF. The DNA for the CDR3 is TGCGCCAGCAGCTTCCACCCGGTCAGGGGGCCCTCCGTGAATGAAAAACTGTTTTTT. V and J are TRBV5-1 and TRBJ1-4; 8 bases agree with TRBD1. Germline V gene sequence: CDR1 SGHRS, CDR2 YFSETQ. The CDR3 runs to 19 residues. V was pared by 2 bases and J by 5 bases, with 17 bases of the junction left unmatched.

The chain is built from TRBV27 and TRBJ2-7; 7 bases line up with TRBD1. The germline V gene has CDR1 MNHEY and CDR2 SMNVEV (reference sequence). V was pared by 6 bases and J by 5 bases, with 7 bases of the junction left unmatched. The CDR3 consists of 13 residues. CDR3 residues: CASSRQGPHEQYF. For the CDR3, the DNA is TGTGCCAGCAGCCGACAGGGCCCCCACGAGCAGTACTTC.

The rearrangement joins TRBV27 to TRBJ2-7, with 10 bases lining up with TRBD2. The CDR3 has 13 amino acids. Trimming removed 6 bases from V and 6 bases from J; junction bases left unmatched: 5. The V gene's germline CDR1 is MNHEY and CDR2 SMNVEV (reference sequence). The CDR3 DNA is TGTGCCAGCAGATTAGCGGGAGGTCTCGAGCAGTACTTC. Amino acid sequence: CASRLAGGLEQYF.

CDR3 sequence reads: CASSQNRDRVETQYF. The DNA for the CDR3 is TGCGCCAGCAGCCAGAACCGGGACAGGGTAGAGACCCAGTACTTC. J is TRBJ2-5 and V is TRBV4-1, with TRBD1 matching over 9 bases. CDR3 length: 15 residues. V gave up 3 bases and J gave up 4 bases; unmatched junction bases: 6. Germline CDR1 MGHRA, CDR2 YSYEKL.

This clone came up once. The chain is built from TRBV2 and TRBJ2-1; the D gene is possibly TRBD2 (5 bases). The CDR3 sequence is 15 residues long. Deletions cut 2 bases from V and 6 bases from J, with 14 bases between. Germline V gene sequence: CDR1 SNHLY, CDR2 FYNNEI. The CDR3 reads CASSERGSEGNEQFF. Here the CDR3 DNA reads TGTGCCAGCAGTGAACGTGGGTCCGAGGGCAATGAGCAGTTCTTC. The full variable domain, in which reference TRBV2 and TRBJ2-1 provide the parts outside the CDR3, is EPEVTQTPSHQVTQMGQEVILRCVPISNHLYFYWYRQILGQKVEFLVSFYNNEISEKSEIFDDQFSVERPDGSNFTLKIRSTKLEDSAMYFCASSERGSEGNEQFFGPGTRLTVL.

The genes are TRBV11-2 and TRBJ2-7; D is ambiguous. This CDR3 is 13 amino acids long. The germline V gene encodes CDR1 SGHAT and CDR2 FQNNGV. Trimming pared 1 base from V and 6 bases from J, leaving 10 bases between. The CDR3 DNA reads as TGTGCCAGCAGCTTAGCATCCATTTCCGAGCAGTACTTC. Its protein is CASSLASISEQYF.

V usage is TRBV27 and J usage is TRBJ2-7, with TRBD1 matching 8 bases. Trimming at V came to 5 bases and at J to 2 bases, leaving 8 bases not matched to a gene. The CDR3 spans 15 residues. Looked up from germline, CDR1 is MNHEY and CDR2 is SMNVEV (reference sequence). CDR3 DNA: TGTGCCAGCAGTAGGACAGGGAATCCTCCCTACGAGCAGTACTTC. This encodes CASSRTGNPPYEQYF.

The CDR3: CASSPTTEVQENQPQHF. For the CDR3, the DNA is TGCGCCAGCAGCCCTACGACAGAGGTCCAAGAAAATCAGCCCCAGCATTTT. J is TRBJ1-5 and V is TRBV4-1; possibly TRBD1 for D (5 bases). The V end was cut by 4 bases, the J end by 4 bases, with 20 bases between. Germline CDR1 reads MGHRA; CDR2 reads YSYEKL. This CDR3 is 17 amino acids long.

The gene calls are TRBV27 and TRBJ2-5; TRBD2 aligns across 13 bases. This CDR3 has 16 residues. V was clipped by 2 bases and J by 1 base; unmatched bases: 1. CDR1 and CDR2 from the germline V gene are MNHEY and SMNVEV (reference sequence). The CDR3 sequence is CASSLTSGRGQETQYF. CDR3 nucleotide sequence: TGTGCCAGCAGTTTAACTAGCGGGAGGGGCCAAGAGACCCAGTACTTC.

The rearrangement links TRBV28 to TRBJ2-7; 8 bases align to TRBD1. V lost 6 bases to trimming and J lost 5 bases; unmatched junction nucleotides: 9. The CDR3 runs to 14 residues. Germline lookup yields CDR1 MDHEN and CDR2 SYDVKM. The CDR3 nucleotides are TGTGCCAGCAGCGGCCGGACAGGGTTCAACGAGCAGTACTTC. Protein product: CASSGRTGFNEQYF.

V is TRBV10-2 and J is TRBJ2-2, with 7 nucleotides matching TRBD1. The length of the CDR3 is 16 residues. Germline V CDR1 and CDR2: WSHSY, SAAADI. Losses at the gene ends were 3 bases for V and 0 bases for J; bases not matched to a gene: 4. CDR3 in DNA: TGCGCCAGCAGTGAAGTGGGGACAGCGAACACCGGGGAGCTGTTTTTT. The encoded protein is CASSEVGTANTGELFF.

This chain's CDR3 is CSVRAGPPRTQYF. The CDR3, as DNA: TGCAGCGTTAGAGCAGGCCCGCCCCGGACCCAGTACTTC. The rearrangement uses TRBV29-1 and TRBJ2-5; no clear D. With 5 bases removed from V and 7 bases from J, the gap between germline ends came to 17 bases. The CDR3 is made up of 13 amino acids. The germline V gene has CDR1 SQVTM and CDR2 ANQGSEA.

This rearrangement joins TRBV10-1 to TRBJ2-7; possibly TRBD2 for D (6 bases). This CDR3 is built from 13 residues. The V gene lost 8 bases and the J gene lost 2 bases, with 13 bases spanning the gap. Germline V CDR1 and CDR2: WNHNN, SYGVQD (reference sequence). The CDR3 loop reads CASGGILAYEQYF. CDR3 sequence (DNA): TGCGCCAGCGGGGGGATCTTGGCCTACGAGCAGTACTTC.

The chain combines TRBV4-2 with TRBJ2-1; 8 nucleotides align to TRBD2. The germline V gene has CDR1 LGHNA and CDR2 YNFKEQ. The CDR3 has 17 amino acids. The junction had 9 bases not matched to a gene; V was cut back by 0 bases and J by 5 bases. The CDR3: CASSQEYWLAGDNEQFF. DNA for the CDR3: TGTGCCAGCAGCCAAGAATATTGGCTAGCGGGTGACAATGAGCAGTTCTTC.

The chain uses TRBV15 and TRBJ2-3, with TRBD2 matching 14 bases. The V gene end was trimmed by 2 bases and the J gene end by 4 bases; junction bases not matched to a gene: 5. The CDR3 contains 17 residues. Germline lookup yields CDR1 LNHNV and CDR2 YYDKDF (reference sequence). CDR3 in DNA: TGTGCCACCAGCAGAAGACTAGCGGGAGGGGTGGCAGATACGCAGTATTTT. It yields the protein CATSRRLAGGVADTQYF.

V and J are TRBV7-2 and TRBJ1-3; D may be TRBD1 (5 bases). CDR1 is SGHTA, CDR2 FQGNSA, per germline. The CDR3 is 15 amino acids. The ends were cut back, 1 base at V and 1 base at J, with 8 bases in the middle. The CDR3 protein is CASSLDSGSGNTIYF. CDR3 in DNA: TGTGCCAGCAGCTTAGATTCAGGGTCTGGAAACACCATATATTTT.

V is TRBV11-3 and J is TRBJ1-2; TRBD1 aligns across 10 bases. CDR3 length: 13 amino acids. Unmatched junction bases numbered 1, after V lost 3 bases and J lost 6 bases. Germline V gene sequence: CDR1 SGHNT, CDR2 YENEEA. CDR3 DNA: TGTGCCAGCAGCTTTGGGACAGGGGATGGCTACACCTTC. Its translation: CASSFGTGDGYTF. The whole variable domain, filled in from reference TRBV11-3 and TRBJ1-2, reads EAGVVQSPRYKIIEKKQPVAFWCNPISGHNTLYWYLQNLGQGPELLIRYENEEAVDDSQLPKDRFSAERLKGVDSTLKIQPAELGDSAVYLCASSFGTGDGYTFGSGTRLTVV.

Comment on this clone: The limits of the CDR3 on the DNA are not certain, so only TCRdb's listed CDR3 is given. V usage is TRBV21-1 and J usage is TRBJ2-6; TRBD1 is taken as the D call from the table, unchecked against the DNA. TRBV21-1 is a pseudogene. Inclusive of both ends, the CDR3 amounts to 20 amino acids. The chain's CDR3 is CASSNGLGRGWGSGANVLTF.

The CDR3 DNA reads as TGTGCCAGCAGTGAAAAGCGGGAGGTGGATGAGCAGTTCTTC. This translates into CASSEKREVDEQFF. V is TRBV2 and J is TRBJ2-1, with 9 bases identical to TRBD2. CDR3 length: 14 residues. With 2 bases clipped from V and 8 bases from J, the junction kept 4 bases outside the gene matches. Germline V gene sequence: CDR1 SNHLY, CDR2 FYNNEI.

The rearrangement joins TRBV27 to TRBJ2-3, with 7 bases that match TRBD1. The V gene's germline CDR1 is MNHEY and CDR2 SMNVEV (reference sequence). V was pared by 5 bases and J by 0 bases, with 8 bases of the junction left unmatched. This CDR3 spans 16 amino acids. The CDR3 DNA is TGTGCCAGCAGTACGGGACAGCTAAGCAGCACAGATACGCAGTATTTT. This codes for CASSTGQLSSTDTQYF.

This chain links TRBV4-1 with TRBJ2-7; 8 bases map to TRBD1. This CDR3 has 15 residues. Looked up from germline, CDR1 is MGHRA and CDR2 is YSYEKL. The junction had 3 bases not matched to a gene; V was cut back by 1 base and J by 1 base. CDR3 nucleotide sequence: TGCGCCAGCAGCCAAGGGGGGGACAGGTCCTACGAGCAGTACTTC. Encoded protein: CASSQGGDRSYEQYF.